The rows below give T cell receptor beta chains drawn from one sample of a study of T cell changes during pregnancy in multiple sclerosis. Using immunoSEQ multiplex PCR, the repertoire was profiled, and TCRdb retains in-frame clones only, with some absent. The sample has around 30,000 clones; 89% are singletons. The sequencing here drew on CD4+ T cells from peripheral blood mononuclear cells, taken in the second trimester of pregnancy. These receptor sequences come from a female donor with multiple sclerosis, enrolled in a pregnancy study. CDR3s include the opening cysteine and the closing phenylalanine or tryptophan. A D gene is named only where the DNA matches it firmly. Not all rows give a size; the values are once, few, many and, for expanded clones, a class.

j_gene | len | v_gene | abundance | d_gene | CDR3aa | CDR3nt
TRBJ2-4 | 13 | TRBV4-1 | - | - | CASSQGSRNIQYF | TGCGCCAGCAGCCAAGGCTCCAGAAACATTCAGTACTTC
TRBJ2-1 | 14 | TRBV7-8 | - | - | CASSYRELADEQFF | TGTGCCAGCAGCTACCGGGAACTAGCCGATGAGCAGTTCTTC
TRBJ2-7 | 15 | TRBV2 | - | TRBD2 | CASSRLAGGPGEQYF | TGTGCCAGCAGTCGACTAGCGGGGGGGCCGGGGGAGCAGTACTTC
TRBJ2-1 | 15 | TRBV5-1 | - | TRBD1 | CASSPGQDQYNEQFF | TGCGCCAGCAGCCCTGGACAGGACCAATACAATGAGCAGTTCTTC
TRBJ2-7 | 16 | TRBV6-1 | - | TRBD1 | CASSELGQGVNYEQYF | TGTGCCAGCAGCGAACTGGGACAGGGGGTCAACTACGAGCAGTACTTC
TRBJ2-2 | 15 | TRBV27 | - | - | CASSLGARGTGELFF | TGTGCCAGCAGTTTAGGCGCCCGGGGGACCGGGGAGCTGTTTTTT
TRBJ2-5 | 16 | TRBV2 | - | - | CASSETAGGYQETQYF | TGTGCCAGCAGTGAAACGGCAGGGGGGTACCAAGAGACCCAGTACTTC
TRBJ2-7 | 15 | TRBV28 | - | TRBD2 | CASSLSGGAGNEQYF | TGTGCCAGCAGTTTATCCGGGGGGGCTGGGAACGAGCAGTACTTC
TRBJ1-1 | 16 | TRBV7-9 | - | - | CASSPTLGGMNTEAFF | TGTGCCAGCAGCCCAACCCTGGGCGGGATGAACACTGAAGCTTTCTTT
TRBJ1-6 | 17 | TRBV9 | - | - | CASSALTGREGNSPLHF | TGTGCCAGCAGCGCCCTCACAGGGCGAGAAGGAAATTCACCCCTCCACTTT
TRBJ2-7 | 11 | TRBV28 | once | - | CASSLIDEQYF | TGTGCCAGCAGTTTAATAGACGAGCAGTACTTC
TRBJ2-7 | 15 | TRBV28 | - | TRBD1 | CASSSGQGLSYEQYF | TGTGCCAGCAGTTCAGGACAGGGATTATCCTACGAGCAGTACTTC
TRBJ1-2 | 12 | TRBV5-4 | - | - | CATAGNNYGYTF | TGTGCCACCGCGGGGAACAACTATGGCTACACCTTC
TRBJ1-1 | 14 | TRBV28 | - | TRBD1 | CASSHPDRDTEAFF | TGTGCCAGCAGCCATCCCGACAGGGACACTGAAGCTTTCTTT
TRBJ1-2 | 15 | TRBV7-9 | - | - | CASSLVGGGGYGYTF | TGTGCCAGCAGCTTAGTGGGGGGTGGCGGTTACGGCTACACCTTC
TRBJ1-1 | 13 | TRBV10-3 | once | - | CANGQQPNTEAFF | TGTGCCAACGGACAGCAACCGAACACTGAAGCTTTCTTT
TRBJ1-5 | 19 | TRBV12-5 | - | - | CASGLVRDGGGIGNQPQHF | TGTGCTAGTGGTTTGGTTCGTGACGGGGGAGGTATTGGCAATCAGCCCCAGCATTTT
TRBJ1-6 | 14 | TRBV7-2 | few | TRBD1 | CASSPNRGATPLHF | TGTGCCAGCAGTCCAAACAGGGGGGCGACACCCCTCCACTTT
TRBJ1-1 | 13 | TRBV30 | - | - | CAWSPDRGTEAFF | TGTGCCTGGAGCCCCGACCGGGGCACTGAAGCTTTCTTT
TRBJ2-7 | 14 | TRBV2 | - | TRBD1 | CASRRQGNSYEQYF | TGTGCCAGCAGACGACAGGGGAACTCCTACGAGCAGTACTTC
TRBJ2-1 | 12 | TRBV9 | - | - | CASSAPTEEQFF | TGTGCCAGCAGCGCCCCCACAGAGGAGCAGTTCTTC
TRBJ1-5 | 13 | TRBV30 | - | - | CAWSAGGNQPQHF | TGTGCCTGGAGCGCAGGGGGCAATCAGCCCCAGCATTTT
TRBJ2-3 | 12 | TRBV9 | - | - | CASGSYTDTQYF | TGTGCCAGCGGGAGCTACACAGATACGCAGTATTTT
TRBJ1-4 | 14 | TRBV28 | - | - | CASSLRGRNEKLFF | TGTGCCAGCAGTTTACGAGGGCGTAATGAAAAACTGTTTTTT
TRBJ2-7 | 14 | TRBV2 | - | - | CASSGRRSSYEQYF | TGTGCCAGCAGTGGGCGGAGGAGCTCCTACGAGCAGTACTTC
TRBJ1-3 | 16 | TRBV15 | once | - | CATSRDSGGSGNTIYF | TGTGCCACCAGCAGAGATTCGGGGGGGTCCGGAAACACCATATATTTT
TRBJ2-1 | 16 | TRBV7-2 | - | TRBD2 | CASSLSSGGSYNEQFF | TGTGCCAGCAGCTTATCCAGCGGGGGTTCCTACAATGAGCAGTTCTTC
TRBJ2-5 | 15 | TRBV25-1 | - | - | CASSPATDYQETQYF | TGTGCCAGCAGTCCCGCCACAGATTACCAAGAGACCCAGTACTTC
TRBJ1-5 | 15 | TRBV5-5 | once | TRBD1 | CASRSTGYSNQPQHF | TGTGCCAGCAGGTCGACAGGGTATAGCAATCAGCCCCAGCATTTT
TRBJ1-6 | 15 | TRBV7-9 | - | TRBD1 | CASRGGPTGESPLHF | TGTGCCAGCAGGGGGGGACCGACAGGGGAATCACCCCTCCACTTT
TRBJ2-1 | 17 | TRBV2 | - | - | CASSFDGPGISYNEQFF | TGTGCCAGCAGTTTTGATGGACCGGGAATCTCCTACAATGAGCAGTTCTTC
TRBJ2-7 | 15 | TRBV14 | - | TRBD2 | CASSQGLAGGYEQYF | TGTGCCAGCAGCCAAGGGCTAGCGGGGGGCTACGAGCAGTACTTC
TRBJ2-5 | 13 | TRBV7-9 | - | - | CASMQRGGLAQYF | TGTGCCAGCATGCAGAGGGGGGGGCTAGCCCAGTACTTC
TRBJ2-7 | 15 | TRBV10-3 | - | TRBD1 | CAISEGTGPLSEQYF | TGTGCCATCAGTGAAGGGACAGGGCCTCTTAGTGAGCAGTACTTC
TRBJ2-2 | 15 | TRBV7-9 | - | - | CASSSGVTNTGELFF | TGTGCCAGCAGCTCAGGGGTGACGAACACCGGGGAGCTGTTTTTT